The 9 T cell receptor beta chains below were found in one sample sequenced in a study of T cell repertoires in cytomegalovirus infection. TCRdb independently ran MiXCR on the reads; one entry per CDR3 protein. This table holds about a million distinct CDR3 sequences, less than 40% found once. These receptors have no known antigen. The input for sequencing was cultured CD8+ T cells from PBMCs, taken from culture after CMV antigen stimulation. These TCRs come from a human donor in good health (CMV status not recorded). Some clones in this sample may be carry-over from other donors' samples.

The chain uses TRBV27 and TRBJ1-1; D call uncertain. Germline V gene data show CDR1 as MNHEY and CDR2 as SMNVEV (reference sequence). Trimming removed 3 bases from V and 3 bases from J, with 23 bases in between. This CDR3 is 18 amino acids long. In DNA form, the CDR3 reads TGTGCCAGCAGTTTTGGCCTCTCACGGGGAGTATATGACACTGAAGCTTTCTTT. Protein product: CASSFGLSRGVYDTEAFF.

This rearrangement joins TRBV7-9 to TRBJ1-2; TRBD1 might be the D (5 bases). V lost 8 bases and J 3 bases, leaving 10 bases between the germline ends. CDR3 length: 12 residues. Germline V gene data show CDR1 as SEHNR and CDR2 as FQNEAQ (reference sequence). The CDR3 nucleotides read TGTGCCAGCGGAGGGGATGACTATGGCTACACCTTC. Its translation is CASGGDDYGYTF.

The gene calls are TRBV28 and TRBJ2-1, with TRBD1 matching over 7 bases. With V trimmed by 9 bases and J by 0 bases, 5 bases remained unmatched. The CDR3 consists of 14 residues. The germline V gene has CDR1 MDHEN and CDR2 SYDVKM. The CDR3 protein is CASVRDSSYNEQFF. CDR3 DNA: TGTGCCAGTGTCCGGGACAGCTCCTACAATGAGCAGTTCTTC.

The genes are TRBV12-3 or TRBV12-4 and TRBJ2-1; 7 bases agree with TRBD2. Trimming cost V 10 bases and J 6 bases; bases outside gene matches: 9. The length of the CDR3 is 13 residues. The CDR3 is CATAGDQINEQFF. The CDR3 DNA reads as TGTGCCACTGCGGGGGACCAAATCAATGAGCAGTTCTTC.

Comment on this clonotype: Germline is not matched at one junction end, which may reflect a read error. J is TRBJ1-1 and V is TRBV5-1; D is ambiguous. Germline-derived CDR1 and CDR2 are SGHRS and YFSETQ. The CDR3 is made up of 16 amino acids. As DNA, the CDR3 is TGCGCCAGCAGCTTGGTTTCCGGGGTAAGGTCCACTGAAGCTTCCTTT. Translation: CASSLVSGVRSTEASF.

This clonotype was seen many times. This sequence joins TRBV6-1 and TRBJ2-2; 9 bases are shared with TRBD1. Trimming removed 6 bases from V and 6 bases from J; junction bases left unmatched: 5. Germline V gene data show CDR1 as MNHNS and CDR2 as SASEGT. The CDR3 contains 14 residues. The CDR3 spells CASRAGQGPGELFF. Written as DNA, the CDR3 is TGTGCCAGCAGGGCGGGACAGGGACCCGGGGAGCTGTTTTTT.

Points on this clonotype: With a much larger clone just one base away, this may be a read error. The chain is built from TRBV7-2 and TRBJ2-3, with D possibly TRBD2 on 5 matching bases. From germline, CDR1 is SGHTA and CDR2 FQGNSA. This CDR3 is 16 amino acids long. Trimming took 5 bases from V and 0 from J, leaving 15 bases between them. CDR3 DNA sequence: TGTACCAGCAGCCCCCGGGTGGGAGCCAGCACAGATACGCAGTATTTT. Translating it yields CTSSPRVGASTDTQYF.

The chain is built from TRBV19 and TRBJ1-6, with a possible D match to TRBD1 (5 bases). With 10 bases removed from V and 0 bases from J, the gap between germline ends came to 25 bases. This CDR3 spans 19 amino acids. Germline loops: CDR1 LNHDA, CDR2 SQIVND (reference sequence). In DNA form, the CDR3 reads TGTGCCACCGGGGACGTAACCCGATCCGATAGCTCCTATAATTCACCCCTCCACTTT. Its protein product is CATGDVTRSDSSYNSPLHF.

The chain links TRBV6-5 to TRBJ2-1, with 10 positions matching TRBD2. The V gene's germline CDR1 is MNHEY and CDR2 SVGAGI. V dropped 5 bases and J dropped 10; count of bases not matched to a gene: 8. The CDR3 is 14 residues long. The CDR3 region has the DNA TGTGCCAGCAGTGAAGAGACTAGCGGGTGGGAGCAGTTCTTC. It translates to CASSEETSGWEQFF.